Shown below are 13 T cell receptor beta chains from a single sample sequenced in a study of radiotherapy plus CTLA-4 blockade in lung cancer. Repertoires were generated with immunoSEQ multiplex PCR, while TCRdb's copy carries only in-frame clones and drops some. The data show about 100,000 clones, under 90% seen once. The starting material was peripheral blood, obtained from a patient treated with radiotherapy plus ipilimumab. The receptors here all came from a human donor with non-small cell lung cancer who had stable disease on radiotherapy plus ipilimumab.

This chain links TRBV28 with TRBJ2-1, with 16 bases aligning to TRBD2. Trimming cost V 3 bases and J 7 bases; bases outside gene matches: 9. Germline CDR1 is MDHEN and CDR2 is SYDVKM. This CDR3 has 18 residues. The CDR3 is CASSFRPGTSGRGNEQFF. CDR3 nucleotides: TGTGCCAGCAGTTTTCGTCCCGGGACTAGCGGGAGGGGAAATGAGCAGTTCTTC.

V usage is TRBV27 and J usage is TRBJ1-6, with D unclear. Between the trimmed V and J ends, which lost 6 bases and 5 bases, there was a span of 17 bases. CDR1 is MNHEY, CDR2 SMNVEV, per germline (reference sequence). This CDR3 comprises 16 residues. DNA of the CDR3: TGTGCCAGCAGGGTAAGGACGACGGCGAATAATTCACCCCTCCACTTT. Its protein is CASRVRTTANNSPLHF.

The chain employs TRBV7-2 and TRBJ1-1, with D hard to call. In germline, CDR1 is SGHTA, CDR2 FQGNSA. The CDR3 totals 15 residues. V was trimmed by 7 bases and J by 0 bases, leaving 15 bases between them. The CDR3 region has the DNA TGTGCCAGCATATCTGGGCCCTATATGAACACTGAAGCTTTCTTT. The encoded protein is CASISGPYMNTEAFF.

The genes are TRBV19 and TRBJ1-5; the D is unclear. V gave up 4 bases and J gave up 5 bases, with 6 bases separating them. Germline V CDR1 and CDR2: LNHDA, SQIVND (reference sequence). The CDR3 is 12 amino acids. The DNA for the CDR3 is TGTGCCAGTAGTACCTCGGATCAGCCCCAGCATTTT. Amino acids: CASSTSDQPQHF.

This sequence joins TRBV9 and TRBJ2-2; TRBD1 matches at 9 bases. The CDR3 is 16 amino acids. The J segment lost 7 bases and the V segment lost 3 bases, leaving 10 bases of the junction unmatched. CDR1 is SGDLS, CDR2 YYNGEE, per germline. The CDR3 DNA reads TGTGCCAGCAGCGCCAGGACAGGGGTTTTGGGCGGGGAGCTGTTTTTT. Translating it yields CASSARTGVLGGELFF.

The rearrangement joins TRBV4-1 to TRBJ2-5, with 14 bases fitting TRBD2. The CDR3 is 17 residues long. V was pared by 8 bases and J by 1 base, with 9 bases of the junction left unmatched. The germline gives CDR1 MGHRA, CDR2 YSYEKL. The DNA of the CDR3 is TGCGCCAGCGGCCGGGGGACTAGCGGGGGCTCCCAAGAGACCCAGTACTTC. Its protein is CASGRGTSGGSQETQYF.

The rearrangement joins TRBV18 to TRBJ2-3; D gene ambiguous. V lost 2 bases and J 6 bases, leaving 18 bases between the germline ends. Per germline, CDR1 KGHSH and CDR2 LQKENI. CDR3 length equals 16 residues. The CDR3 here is CASSPAAKRAPDTQYF. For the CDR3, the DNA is TGTGCCAGCTCACCAGCGGCAAAACGGGCTCCCGATACGCAGTATTTT.

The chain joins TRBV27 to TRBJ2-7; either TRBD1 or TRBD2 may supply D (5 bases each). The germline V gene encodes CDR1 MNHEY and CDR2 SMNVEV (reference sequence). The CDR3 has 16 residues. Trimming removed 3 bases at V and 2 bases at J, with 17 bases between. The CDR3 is CASSFSGGRAAYEQYF. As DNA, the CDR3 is TGTGCCAGCAGTTTTTCTGGGGGTCGTGCAGCCTACGAGCAGTACTTC.

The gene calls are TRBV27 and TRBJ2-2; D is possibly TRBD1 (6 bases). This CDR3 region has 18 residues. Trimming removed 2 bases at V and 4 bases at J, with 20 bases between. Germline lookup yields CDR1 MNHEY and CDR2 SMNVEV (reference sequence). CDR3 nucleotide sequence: TGTGCCAGCAGTTTAAAAGTTGGCGCACAGGGAGTCACCGGGGAGCTGTTTTTT. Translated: CASSLKVGAQGVTGELFF.

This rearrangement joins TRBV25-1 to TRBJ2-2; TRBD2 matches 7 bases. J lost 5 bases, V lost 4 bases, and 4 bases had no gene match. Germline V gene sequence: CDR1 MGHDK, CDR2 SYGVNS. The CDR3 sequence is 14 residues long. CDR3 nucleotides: TGTGCCAGCAGTGGGACGGGGGGAACCGGGGAGCTGTTTTTT. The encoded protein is CASSGTGGTGELFF.

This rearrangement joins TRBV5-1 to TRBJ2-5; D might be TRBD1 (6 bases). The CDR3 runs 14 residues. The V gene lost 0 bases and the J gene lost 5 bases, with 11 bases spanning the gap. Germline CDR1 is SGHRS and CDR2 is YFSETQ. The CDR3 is CASSLAAGAETQYF. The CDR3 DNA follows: TGCGCCAGCAGCTTGGCCGCAGGGGCGGAGACCCAGTACTTC.

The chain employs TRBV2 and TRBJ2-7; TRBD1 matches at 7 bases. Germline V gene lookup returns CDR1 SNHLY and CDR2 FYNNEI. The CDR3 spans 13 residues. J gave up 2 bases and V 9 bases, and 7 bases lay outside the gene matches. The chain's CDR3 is CASSRDRTYEQYF. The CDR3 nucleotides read TGTGCCAGTTCCCGGGACAGAACCTACGAGCAGTACTTC.

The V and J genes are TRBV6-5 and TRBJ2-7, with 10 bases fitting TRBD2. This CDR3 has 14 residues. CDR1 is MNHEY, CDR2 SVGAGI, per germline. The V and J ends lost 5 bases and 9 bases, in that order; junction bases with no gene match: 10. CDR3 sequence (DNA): TGTGCCAGCAGTGTAGCTAGCGGGAGAGAGGGGCAGTACTTC. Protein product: CASSVASGREGQYF.